One and the same sample provided the 15 T cell receptor beta chains below, sequenced in a study of Ad26.COV2.S vaccination and SARS-CoV-2 variants. Libraries were prepared by immunoSEQ multiplex PCR; TCRdb keeps only in-frame clonotypes and omits some of them. The profile shows about 350,000 clones, roughly 84% of them singletons. The treatment here: around 19 received Ad26.COV2.S at low or high dose, single or two shots; 5 received placebo; per-sample allocation not given. The samples date from day 63 after the first vaccine or placebo injection. The source material was peripheral blood, sampled in a trial of Ad26.COV2.S vaccine versus placebo. The receptors here all came from a person aged 18-65 years who received the Ad26.COV2.S COVID-19 vaccine or a placebo.

The rearrangement links TRBV5-1 to TRBJ2-7, with D tentatively TRBD2 (6 bases). Looked up from germline, CDR1 is SGHRS and CDR2 is YFSETQ. The V end lost 2 bases, the J end lost 5 bases, and 26 bases lay between the germline ends. The CDR3 runs 18 residues. The CDR3 is CASSLLPSSGGRDDEQYF. CDR3 nucleotides: TGCGCCAGCAGCTTACTCCCTTCTTCCGGGGGAAGAGACGACGAGCAGTACTTC.

J is TRBJ2-2 and V is TRBV6-5, with TRBD1 identical over 8 bases. The CDR3 loop spans 16 amino acids. Germline V gene lookup returns CDR1 MNHEY and CDR2 SVGAGI. V lost 0 bases to trimming and J lost 5 bases; unmatched junction nucleotides: 5. CDR3 nucleotide sequence: TGTGCCAGCAGTTACTCCTCAGGGGGCGTAACCGGGGAGCTGTTTTTT. Amino acid sequence: CASSYSSGGVTGELFF.

The chain couples TRBV2 to TRBJ2-1, with 9 bases aligning to TRBD1. Germline CDR1 is SNHLY and CDR2 is FYNNEI. The CDR3 consists of 15 residues. J was trimmed by 4 bases and V by 6 bases; bases with no gene match: 7. In DNA, the CDR3 is TGTGCCAGCAGAGGGACAGGGAGCGTTTACAATGAGCAGTTCTTC. As protein: CASRGTGSVYNEQFF. The entire variable domain, with the rest obtained from reference TRBV2 and TRBJ2-1, is as follows: EPEVTQTPSHQVTQMGQEVILRCVPISNHLYFYWYRQILGQKVEFLVSFYNNEISEKSEIFDDQFSVERPDGSNFTLKIRSTKLEDSAMYFCASRGTGSVYNEQFFGPGTRLTVL.

The V gene is TRBV5-1, the J gene TRBJ2-3, with TRBD2 matching over 9 bases. After removal of 7 bases from V and 1 base from J, the junction contained 4 bases not matched to a gene. Germline assignment: CDR1 SGHRS and CDR2 YFSETQ. This CDR3 is 14 amino acids long. CDR3 DNA: TGCGCCAGCCATAGCGGGAGTGGCACAGATACGCAGTATTTT. Translated, it gives CASHSGSGTDTQYF.

The V and J genes are TRBV15 and TRBJ1-1; D uncertain. This CDR3 has 13 residues. The V and J ends lost 4 bases and 7 bases respectively, with 13 bases between them. CDR1 is LNHNV and CDR2 is YYDKDF in the germline V gene (reference sequence). The CDR3 here is CATSNLQDREAFF. CDR3 bases: TGTGCCACCAGCAACTTACAAGACCGTGAAGCTTTCTTT.

The chain carries TRBV2 and TRBJ2-3; TRBD1 matches at 7 bases. This CDR3 region has 15 residues. The trim removed 6 bases at V and 4 bases at J, leaving 10 bases unmatched. From germline, CDR1 is SNHLY and CDR2 FYNNEI. The CDR3 protein is CASRPPRQGSDTQYF. As DNA, the CDR3 is TGTGCCAGCAGGCCCCCGAGACAGGGATCAGATACGCAGTATTTT.

This sequence joins TRBV6-2 or TRBV6-3 and TRBJ1-4, with D maybe TRBD1 (5 bases). Germline V gene sequence: CDR1 MNHEY, CDR2 SVGEGT. Trimming cost V 5 bases and J 1 base, with 14 bases left between them. CDR3 length: 16 amino acids. The CDR3 nucleotides read TGTGCCAGCAGTCCCGGGGGGGAAGGAACTAATGAAAAACTGTTTTTT. This codes for CASSPGGEGTNEKLFF.

The chain combines TRBV5-1 with TRBJ1-3, with TRBD1 as a possible D gene (5 bases). The CDR3 loop spans 16 amino acids. CDR1 and CDR2 (germline): SGHRS, YFSETQ. Between the trimmed V and J ends, which lost 1 base and 0 bases, there was a span of 11 bases. CDR3 residues: CASSLFTGDSGNTIYF. The CDR3 region has the DNA TGCGCCAGCAGCTTGTTTACAGGAGACTCTGGAAACACCATATATTTT.

This clone was detected only once. The chain has TRBV12-2 and TRBJ1-2; TRBD1 is the table's D call and was not checked against the DNA. TRBV12-2 is recorded as a pseudogene. The length of the CDR3 is 18 residues. In DNA, the CDR3 is TGTGCAAGTCGCTTAGATGGTTTGGACAGTGGAAATAACTATGGCTACACCTTC. Translation: CASRLDGLDSGNNYGYTF.

The rearrangement links TRBV19 to TRBJ1-2; D is possibly TRBD1 (5 bases). V was shortened by 3 bases and J by 0 bases, with 8 bases between the two germline ends. The V gene's germline CDR1 is LNHDA and CDR2 SQIVND (reference sequence). CDR3 size: 14 residues. The CDR3 region has the DNA TGTGCCAGTAGTATCAGACAGCCTAACTATGGCTACACCTTC. It codes for CASSIRQPNYGYTF.

The chain has TRBV19 and TRBJ1-5, with D unresolved. V gave up 3 bases and J gave up 0 bases, with 12 bases separating them. This CDR3 contains 16 residues. Germline CDR1 reads LNHDA; CDR2 reads SQIVND (reference sequence). CDR3 in DNA: TGTGCCAGTAGTATCAAGGGCTTGGATAGCAATCAGCCCCAGCATTTT. Protein: CASSIKGLDSNQPQHF.

This chain joins TRBV3-1 (or the pseudogene TRBV3-2) and TRBJ2-3; TRBD2 agrees at 10 bases. With 5 bases clipped from V and 3 bases from J, the junction kept 5 bases outside the gene matches. The length of the CDR3 is 15 residues. CDR1 and CDR2 from the germline V gene are LGHDT and YNNKEL (reference sequence). The CDR3 sequence: CASSFGTSVTDTQYF. The CDR3 DNA is TGTGCCAGCAGCTTCGGGACTAGCGTAACAGATACGCAGTATTTT.

This chain links TRBV3-1 (or the pseudogene TRBV3-2) with TRBJ1-2; maybe TRBD1 (5 bases). Deletions cut 7 bases from V and 8 bases from J, with 14 bases between. Germline assignment: CDR1 LGHDT and CDR2 YNNKEL (reference sequence). CDR3 length: 12 residues. The CDR3 DNA reads TGTGCCAGCACCGGGGACCGGCGGGGCTACACCTTC. This translates into CASTGDRRGYTF.

The chain joins TRBV5-4 to TRBJ2-2; 10 nucleotides align to TRBD1. Germline V lookup: CDR1 SGHNT, CDR2 YYREEE (reference sequence). V lost 4 bases to trimming and J lost 4 bases; unmatched junction nucleotides: 4. The CDR3 covers 15 residues. The CDR3 DNA follows: TGTGCCAGCAGCCCCTGGACAGGGGGCACCGGGGAGCTGTTTTTT. It encodes CASSPWTGGTGELFF. Full variable domain (rest looked up from reference TRBV5-4 and TRBJ2-2): ETGVTQSPTHLIKTRGQQVTLRCSSQSGHNTVSWYQQALGQGPQFIFQYYREEENGRGNFPPRFSGLQFPNYSSELNVNALELDDSALYLCASSPWTGGTGELFFGEGSRLTVL.

This rearrangement joins TRBV11-2 to TRBJ2-4, with D possibly matching TRBD1 (6 bases). This CDR3 has 12 residues. From germline, CDR1 is SGHAT and CDR2 FQNNGV. V gave up 3 bases and J gave up 12 bases, with 12 bases separating them. CDR3 residues: CASSLTGTNQYF. The CDR3 nucleotides read TGTGCCAGCAGCTTGACAGGAACGAATCAGTACTTC.